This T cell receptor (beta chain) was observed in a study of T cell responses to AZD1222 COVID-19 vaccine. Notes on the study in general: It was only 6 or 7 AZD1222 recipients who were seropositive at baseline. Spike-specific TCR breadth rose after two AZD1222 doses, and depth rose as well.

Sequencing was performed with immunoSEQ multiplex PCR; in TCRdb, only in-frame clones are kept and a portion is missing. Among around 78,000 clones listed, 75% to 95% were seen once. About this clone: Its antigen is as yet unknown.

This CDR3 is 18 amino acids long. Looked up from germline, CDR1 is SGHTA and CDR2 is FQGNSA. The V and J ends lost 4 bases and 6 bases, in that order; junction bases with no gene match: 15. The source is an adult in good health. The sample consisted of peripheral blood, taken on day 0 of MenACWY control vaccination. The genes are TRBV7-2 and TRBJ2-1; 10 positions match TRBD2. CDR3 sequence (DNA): TGTGCCAGCAGCTCCTACCGAGGACTAGCGGAAGAACTCAATGAGCAGTTCTTC. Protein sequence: CASSSYRGLAEELNEQFF.